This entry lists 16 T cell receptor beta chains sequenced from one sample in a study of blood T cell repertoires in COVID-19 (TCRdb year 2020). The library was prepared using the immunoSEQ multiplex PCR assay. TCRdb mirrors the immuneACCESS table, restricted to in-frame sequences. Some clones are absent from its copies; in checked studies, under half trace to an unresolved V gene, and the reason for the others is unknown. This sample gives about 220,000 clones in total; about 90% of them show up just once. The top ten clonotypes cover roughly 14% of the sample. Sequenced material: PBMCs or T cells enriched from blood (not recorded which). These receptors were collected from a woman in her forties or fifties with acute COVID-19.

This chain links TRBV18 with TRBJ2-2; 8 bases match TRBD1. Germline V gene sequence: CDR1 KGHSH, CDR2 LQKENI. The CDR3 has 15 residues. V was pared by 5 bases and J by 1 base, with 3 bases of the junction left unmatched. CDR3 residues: CASSFGTGNTGELFF. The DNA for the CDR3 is TGTGCCAGCTCATTCGGGACAGGGAACACCGGGGAGCTGTTTTTT.

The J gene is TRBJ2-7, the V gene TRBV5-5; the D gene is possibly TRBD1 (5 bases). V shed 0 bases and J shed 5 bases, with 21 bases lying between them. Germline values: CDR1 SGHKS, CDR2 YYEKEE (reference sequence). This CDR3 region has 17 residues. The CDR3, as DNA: TGTGCCAGCAGCTTGGCGGCAGGGTCCTACCTACGGGACGAGCAGTACTTC. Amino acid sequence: CASSLAAGSYLRDEQYF.

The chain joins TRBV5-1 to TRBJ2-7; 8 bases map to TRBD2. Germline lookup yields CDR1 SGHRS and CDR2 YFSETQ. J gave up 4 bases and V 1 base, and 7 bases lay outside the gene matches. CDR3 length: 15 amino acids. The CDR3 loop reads CASSLSGSGGYEQYF. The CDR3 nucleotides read TGCGCCAGCAGCTTGAGCGGGAGTGGGGGTTACGAGCAGTACTTC.

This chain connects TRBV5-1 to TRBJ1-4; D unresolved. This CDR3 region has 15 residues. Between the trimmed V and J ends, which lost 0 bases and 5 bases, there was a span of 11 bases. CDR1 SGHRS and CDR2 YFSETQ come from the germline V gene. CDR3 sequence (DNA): TGCGCCAGCAGCTTGGACGGAGCGCTCAATGAAAAACTGTTTTTT. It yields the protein CASSLDGALNEKLFF.

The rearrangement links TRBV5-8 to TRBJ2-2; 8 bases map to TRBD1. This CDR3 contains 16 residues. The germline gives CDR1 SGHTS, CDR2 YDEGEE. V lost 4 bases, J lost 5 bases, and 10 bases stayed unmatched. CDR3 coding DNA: TGTGCCAGCAGCAACGGACAGGGTGCTTGGACCGGGGAGCTGTTTTTT. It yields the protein CASSNGQGAWTGELFF.

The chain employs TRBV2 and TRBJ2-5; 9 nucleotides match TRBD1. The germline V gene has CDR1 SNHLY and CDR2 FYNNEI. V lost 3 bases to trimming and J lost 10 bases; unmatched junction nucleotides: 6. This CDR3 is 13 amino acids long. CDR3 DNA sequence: TGTGCCAGCAGTGATGGGACAGGGAGGGACCAGTACTTC. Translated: CASSDGTGRDQYF.

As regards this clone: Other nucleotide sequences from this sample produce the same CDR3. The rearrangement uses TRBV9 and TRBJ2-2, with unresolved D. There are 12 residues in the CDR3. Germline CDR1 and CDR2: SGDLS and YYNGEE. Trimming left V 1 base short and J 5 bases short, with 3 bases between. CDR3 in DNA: TGTGCCAGCAGCGTACTTACCGGGGAGCTGTTTTTT. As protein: CASSVLTGELFF.

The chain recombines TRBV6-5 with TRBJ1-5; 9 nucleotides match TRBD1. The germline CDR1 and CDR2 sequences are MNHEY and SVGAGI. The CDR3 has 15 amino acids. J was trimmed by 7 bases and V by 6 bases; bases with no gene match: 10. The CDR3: CASSITGGSGQPQHF. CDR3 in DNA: TGTGCCAGCAGCATTACAGGGGGCTCGGGGCAGCCCCAGCATTTT.

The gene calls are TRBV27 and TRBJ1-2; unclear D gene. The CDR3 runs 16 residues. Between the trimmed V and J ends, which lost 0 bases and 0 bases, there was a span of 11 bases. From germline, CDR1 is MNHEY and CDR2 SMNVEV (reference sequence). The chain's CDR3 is CASSLSRAASNYGYTF. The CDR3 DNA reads TGTGCCAGCAGTTTATCGAGGGCAGCATCTAACTATGGCTACACCTTC.

The CDR3 here is CASSSQRGIDTQYF. Written as DNA, the CDR3 is TGTGCCAGCAGCTCCCAAAGGGGTATAGATACGCAGTATTTT. V and J are TRBV7-9 and TRBJ2-3; D is perhaps TRBD1 (5 bases). CDR1 is SEHNR, CDR2 FQNEAQ, per germline (reference sequence). V lost 4 bases and J 5 bases, leaving 13 bases between the germline ends. The CDR3 has 14 amino acids.

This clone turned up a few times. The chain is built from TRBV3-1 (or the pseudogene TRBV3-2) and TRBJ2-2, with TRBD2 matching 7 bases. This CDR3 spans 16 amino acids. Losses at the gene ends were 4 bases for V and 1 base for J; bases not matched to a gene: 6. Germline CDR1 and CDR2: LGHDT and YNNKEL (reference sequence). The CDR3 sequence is CASSLGGRQNTGELFF. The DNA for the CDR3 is TGTGCCAGCAGCCTGGGGGGGAGACAGAACACCGGGGAGCTGTTTTTT.

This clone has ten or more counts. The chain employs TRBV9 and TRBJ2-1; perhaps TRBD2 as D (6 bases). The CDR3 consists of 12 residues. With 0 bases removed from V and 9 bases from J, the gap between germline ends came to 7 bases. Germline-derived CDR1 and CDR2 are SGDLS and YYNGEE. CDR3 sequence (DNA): TGTGCCAGCAGCGTAGCCGGGAGTGAGCAGTTCTTC. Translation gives CASSVAGSEQFF.

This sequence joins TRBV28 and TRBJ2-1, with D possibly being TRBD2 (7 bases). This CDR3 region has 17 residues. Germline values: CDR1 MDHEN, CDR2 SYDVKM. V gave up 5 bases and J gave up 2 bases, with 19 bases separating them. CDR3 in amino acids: CASSKAGHSKAYNEQFF. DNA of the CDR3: TGTGCCAGCAGTAAAGCGGGACACTCGAAGGCCTACAATGAGCAGTTCTTC.

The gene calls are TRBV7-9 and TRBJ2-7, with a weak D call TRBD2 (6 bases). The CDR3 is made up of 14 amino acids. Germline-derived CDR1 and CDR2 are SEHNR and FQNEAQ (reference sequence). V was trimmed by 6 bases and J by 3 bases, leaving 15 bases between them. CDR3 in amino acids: CASSLAGTGYEQYF. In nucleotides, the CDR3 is TGTGCCAGCAGTTTGGCCGGGACTGGCTACGAGCAGTACTTC.

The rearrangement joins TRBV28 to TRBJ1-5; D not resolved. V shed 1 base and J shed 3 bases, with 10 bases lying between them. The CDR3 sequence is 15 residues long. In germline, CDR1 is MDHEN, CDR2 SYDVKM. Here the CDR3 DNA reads TGTGCCAGCAGTTTATACCGCGGCCCCAATCAGCCCCAGCATTTT. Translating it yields CASSLYRGPNQPQHF.

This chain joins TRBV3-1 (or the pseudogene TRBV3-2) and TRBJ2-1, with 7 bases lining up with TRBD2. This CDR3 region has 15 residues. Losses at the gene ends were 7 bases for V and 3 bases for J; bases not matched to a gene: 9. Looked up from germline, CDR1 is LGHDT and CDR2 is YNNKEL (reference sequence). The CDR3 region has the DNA TGTGCCAGCACGGATTGGCGGGAGAACTACAATGAGCAGTTCTTC. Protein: CASTDWRENYNEQFF.